This T cell receptor (beta chain) originates from a study of post-analysis software for immune sequencing data. Study as a whole: The disease courses spanned relapsing-remitting, secondary progressive and progressive-relapsing forms of multiple sclerosis.

cDNA libraries of TCR beta carried unique molecular identifiers. Starting from roughly 1.1 to 9.2 million T cells, the study yielded 500,000 or so cDNA molecules. In TCRdb, the PCR reads were re-called with MiXCR into one record per CDR3 protein. The table shows roughly 650,000 distinct CDR3 sequences, with roughly three fifths occurring only once. CDR1 and CDR2 (germline): SGHVS, FNYEAQ. The CDR3 consists of 15 residues. J lost 6 bases, V lost 3 bases, and 5 bases had no gene match. Points on this clonotype: The antigen remains unidentified.

General study results and limits: Five or six TRBV segments were significantly more frequent in patients than in controls. TRBV5-6, TRBV5-1 and TRBV20-1 were among these segments. Comparison with controls showed significantly lower normalized Chao1 diversity in multiple sclerosis patients.

The origin of this receptor is a girl aged 2-9 years with multiple sclerosis. The sequencing sample was made of blood. This sequence joins TRBV7-6 and TRBJ2-2, with 9 bases that match TRBD2. CDR3 protein: CASSLLAGNSGELFF. CDR3 DNA sequence: TGTGCCAGCAGCTTGCTAGCGGGAAACTCCGGGGAGCTGTTTTTT.